The T cell receptor beta chain described here comes from a study of T-cell reconstitution after alpha-beta-depleted transplantation in children. The study, taken as a whole, reports: About two months after transplant, alpha-beta T cells reportedly came from several hundred expanded graft clones.

The table lists this clonotype with many counts. Its antigen is unknown. Library preparation (for TCRbeta) was performed with unique molecular identifiers. TCRdb itself ran the PCR reads through MiXCR, one entry per CDR3 protein. The repertoire has approximately 300,000 distinct CDR3 sequences, 9.5% to 13% of them found once; the top ten carry roughly a quarter. Germline CDR1 and CDR2: DFQATT and SNEGSKA (reference sequence). The CDR3 sequence is 15 residues long. V dropped 5 bases and J dropped 3; count of bases not matched to a gene: 12. This chain joins TRBV20-1 and TRBJ2-7; 8 nucleotides match TRBD2. The TCR originated in a male patient aged 2-9 years who had a stem cell transplant for chronic granulomatous disease, so the T cells may come from the graft donor. Specimen: peripheral blood, collected 180 days after TCRalphabeta/CD19-depleted stem cell transplant. The CDR3 protein is CSALPPGTRIYEQYF. CDR3 sequence (DNA): TGCAGTGCTCTCCCCCCGGGGACTAGGATCTACGAGCAGTACTTC.